This T cell receptor beta chain emerged from a study of blood T cell repertoires in COVID-19. The protocol was immunoSEQ multiplex PCR, while the TCRdb copy is restricted to in-frame clones and leaves out a portion. The sample gives 350,000 to 500,000 clones, roughly 90% of which show up once; about 1.5% is in the top ten. CDR1 and CDR2 from the germline V gene are SGHTA and FQGNSA. The length of the CDR3 is 13 residues. Trimming shortened V by 1 base and J by 2 bases, and 6 bases separated the two germline ends. Recruits, aged roughly 18 to 90 years, lived in 25 or so US areas. Cohort assignment relied on participant-reported clinical history. Exposed enrollees had met someone with a PCR-confirmed or clinician-diagnosed COVID-19 case at some point within the 2 weeks before study entry.

This receptor was taken from a woman aged 18-29 years who had been exposed to COVID-19. Sequenced: PBMCs or T cells enriched from blood (not recorded which). The chain joins TRBV7-2 to TRBJ2-7; D not resolved. As DNA, the CDR3 is TGTGCCAGCAGCTTAGACTTCACCTACGAGCAGTACTTC. It encodes CASSLDFTYEQYF. Full variable domain (rest looked up from reference TRBV7-2 and TRBJ2-7): GAGVSQSPSNKVTEKGKDVELRCDPISGHTALYWYRQSLGQGLEFLIYFQGNSAPDKSGLPSDRFSAERTGGSVSTLTIQRTQQEDSAVYLCASSLDFTYEQYFGPGTRLTVT.